Listed below are T cell receptor beta chains from one sample, sequenced in a study of CD8+ T cells in alopecia areata. The assay was immunoSEQ multiplex PCR, and TCRdb's table has in-frame clones only and misses some. The sample has approximately 150,000 clones, less than 70% seen once. The specimen was CD4+ T cells sorted from blood, collected at week 24, from a patient treated with tofacitinib. These receptors were taken from a human donor with alopecia areata. CDR3s include the opening cysteine and the closing phenylalanine or tryptophan. The D gene is left open where the match is weak. Size values are once, few and many counts, or a class for expanded clones, and some rows have none.

d_call: TRBD1
j_call: TRBJ1-5
clone_size: -
v_call: TRBV30
cdr3_nt: TGTGCCTGGACCGGGACAGGGCTAAATCAGCCCCAGCATTTT
cdr3_aa: CAWTGTGLNQPQHF

d_call: TRBD1
j_call: TRBJ2-7
clone_size: -
v_call: TRBV30
cdr3_nt: TGTGCCTGGAGTGAATTGAGGGACAGATCCTACGAGCAGTACTTC
cdr3_aa: CAWSELRDRSYEQYF

d_call: -
j_call: TRBJ2-1
clone_size: -
v_call: TRBV7-9
cdr3_nt: TGTGCCAGCAGCCCACTCCCCGGGGGCGTCTCTTACAATGAGCAGTTCTTC
cdr3_aa: CASSPLPGGVSYNEQFF

d_call: TRBD1
j_call: TRBJ2-1
clone_size: -
v_call: TRBV6-5
cdr3_nt: TGTGCCAGCAGTTATGACAGGGACACTGAGCAGTTCTTC
cdr3_aa: CASSYDRDTEQFF

d_call: -
j_call: TRBJ2-5
clone_size: -
v_call: TRBV10-1
cdr3_nt: TGCGCCAGCAGTGAGTCGATGGGGGAGACCCAGTACTTC
cdr3_aa: CASSESMGETQYF

d_call: -
j_call: TRBJ1-1
clone_size: few
v_call: TRBV2
cdr3_nt: TGTGCCAGCCGGCTGGAGGGCGAGGGGCAGAACACTGAAGCTTTCTTT
cdr3_aa: CASRLEGEGQNTEAFF

d_call: -
j_call: TRBJ1-6
clone_size: -
v_call: TRBV30
cdr3_nt: TGTGCCTGGAGCTCTAATTCACCCCTCCACTTT
cdr3_aa: CAWSSNSPLHF

d_call: -
j_call: TRBJ2-7
clone_size: -
v_call: TRBV4-2
cdr3_nt: TGTGCCAGCAGCCAAGGAGGGCAGGTCTACGAGCAGTACTTC
cdr3_aa: CASSQGGQVYEQYF

d_call: -
j_call: TRBJ2-1
clone_size: -
v_call: TRBV2
cdr3_nt: TGTGCCAGCAGGACAGATCAGAATGAGCAGTTCTTC
cdr3_aa: CASRTDQNEQFF

d_call: -
j_call: TRBJ1-5
clone_size: few
v_call: TRBV30
cdr3_nt: TGTGCCTGGAGGTACGGCAATCAGCCCCAGCATTTT
cdr3_aa: CAWRYGNQPQHF

d_call: -
j_call: TRBJ1-5
clone_size: -
v_call: TRBV2
cdr3_nt: TGTGCCAGCAGTGAAGCAGGGATAGGGATCGGATATAGCAATCAGCCCCAGCATTTT
cdr3_aa: CASSEAGIGIGYSNQPQHF

d_call: TRBD2
j_call: TRBJ2-2
clone_size: few
v_call: TRBV29-1
cdr3_nt: TGCAGCGTTTCTAGCGGGGGGGCGTCCGGGGAGCTGTTTTTT
cdr3_aa: CSVSSGGASGELFF

d_call: -
j_call: TRBJ1-1
clone_size: few
v_call: TRBV29-1
cdr3_nt: TGCAGCGGGTGGCGGGGGCAGGAGAGCACTGAAGCTTTCTTT
cdr3_aa: CSGWRGQESTEAFF

d_call: -
j_call: TRBJ2-5
clone_size: -
v_call: TRBV7-3
cdr3_nt: TGTGCCAGCAGTCACGATACAGGGTTCGCGGAGACCCAGTACTTC
cdr3_aa: CASSHDTGFAETQYF

d_call: -
j_call: TRBJ2-3
clone_size: -
v_call: TRBV5-1
cdr3_nt: TGCGCCAGCAGCTTGTTGTCCACAGATACGCAGTATTTT
cdr3_aa: CASSLLSTDTQYF

d_call: -
j_call: TRBJ2-5
clone_size: -
v_call: TRBV5-1
cdr3_nt: TGCGCCAGCAGCGAGGAGGGGGAGACCCAGTACTTC
cdr3_aa: CASSEEGETQYF

d_call: -
j_call: TRBJ2-7
clone_size: -
v_call: TRBV30
cdr3_nt: TGTGCCTGGAGTGTGAGGGGGTTGGGGCTTAATCGCCACGAGCAGTACTTC
cdr3_aa: CAWSVRGLGLNRHEQYF

d_call: TRBD2
j_call: TRBJ2-3
clone_size: -
v_call: TRBV30
cdr3_nt: TGTGCCTGGAGAACAGCGGGGGGCACAGATACGCAGTATTTT
cdr3_aa: CAWRTAGGTDTQYF

d_call: TRBD1
j_call: TRBJ2-7
clone_size: few
v_call: TRBV5-1
cdr3_nt: TGCGCCAGCAGCTACGGACAGGGCGAGCAGTACTTC
cdr3_aa: CASSYGQGEQYF

d_call: -
j_call: TRBJ2-3
clone_size: once
v_call: TRBV14
cdr3_nt: TGTGCCAGCAGCCTTGAGGGGTTAGATACGCAGTATTTT
cdr3_aa: CASSLEGLDTQYF

d_call: -
j_call: TRBJ1-1
clone_size: -
v_call: TRBV7-6
cdr3_nt: TGTGCCAGCAGCTTAAGGGAGGAGGGTGCAGCTTTCTTT
cdr3_aa: CASSLREEGAAFF

d_call: TRBD1
j_call: TRBJ1-3
clone_size: -
v_call: TRBV30
cdr3_nt: TGTGCCTGGAGTCCAGGACAGGAAAACACCATATATTTT
cdr3_aa: CAWSPGQENTIYF

d_call: -
j_call: TRBJ2-5
clone_size: -
v_call: TRBV5-8
cdr3_nt: TGTGCCAGCAGCGCGGGCGCGAAGACCCAGTACTTC
cdr3_aa: CASSAGAKTQYF

d_call: -
j_call: TRBJ1-1
clone_size: once
v_call: TRBV7-9
cdr3_nt: TGTGCCAGCAGCATCGGTCCCCAAGGGGGCACTGAAGCTTTCTTT
cdr3_aa: CASSIGPQGGTEAFF

d_call: TRBD1
j_call: TRBJ1-6
clone_size: -
v_call: TRBV7-8
cdr3_nt: TGTGCCAGCAGCTTAATGGGTCAGGGGGTTTCACCCCTCCACTTT
cdr3_aa: CASSLMGQGVSPLHF

d_call: -
j_call: TRBJ1-2
clone_size: -
v_call: TRBV29-1
cdr3_nt: TGCAGCGTTGAAGATCTTTCAGGGGACAACTATGGCTACACCTTC
cdr3_aa: CSVEDLSGDNYGYTF

d_call: -
j_call: TRBJ2-3
clone_size: -
v_call: TRBV7-9
cdr3_nt: TGTGCCAGCCGAGAGGGTCTTGGCACAGATACGCAGTATTTT
cdr3_aa: CASREGLGTDTQYF

d_call: -
j_call: TRBJ2-5
clone_size: -
v_call: TRBV15
cdr3_nt: TGTGCCACCAGCGGGTTTGCTGAGACCCAGTACTTC
cdr3_aa: CATSGFAETQYF

d_call: -
j_call: TRBJ1-6
clone_size: -
v_call: TRBV4-2
cdr3_nt: TGTGCCAGCAGCCTCAGTGGTATCCAGGGGACCCTCCACTTT
cdr3_aa: CASSLSGIQGTLHF

d_call: -
j_call: TRBJ2-5
clone_size: few
v_call: TRBV5-6
cdr3_nt: TGTGCCAGCCACTCCGGGGGTAGGCCCCAGTACTTC
cdr3_aa: CASHSGGRPQYF

d_call: -
j_call: TRBJ2-7
clone_size: -
v_call: TRBV25-1
cdr3_nt: TGTGCCAGCAGGAGGGGGGGGTTCTACGAGCAGTACTTC
cdr3_aa: CASRRGGFYEQYF

d_call: -
j_call: TRBJ1-3
clone_size: -
v_call: TRBV30
cdr3_nt: TGTGCCTGGAGTGGCCAGTGGGGGCTCTCTGGAAACACCATATATTTT
cdr3_aa: CAWSGQWGLSGNTIYF

d_call: TRBD1
j_call: TRBJ2-7
clone_size: -
v_call: TRBV7-9
cdr3_nt: TGTGCCAGCAGACCGGGACAGACCTACGAGCAGTACTTC
cdr3_aa: CASRPGQTYEQYF

d_call: TRBD1
j_call: TRBJ1-1
clone_size: -
v_call: TRBV18
cdr3_nt: TGTGCCAGCTCAGCCTTACAGGGGGGGAACACTGAAGCTTTCTTT
cdr3_aa: CASSALQGGNTEAFF

d_call: TRBD1
j_call: TRBJ2-2
clone_size: -
v_call: TRBV11-2
cdr3_nt: TGTGCCAGCAGCTTAGTATTGGGACAGGGGAAGTCGAACACCGGGGAGCTGTTTTTT
cdr3_aa: CASSLVLGQGKSNTGELFF

d_call: TRBD2
j_call: TRBJ2-3
clone_size: -
v_call: TRBV15
cdr3_nt: TGTGCCACCAGCAGAGGGACTAGCGGGGGGGCCGATACGCAGTATTTT
cdr3_aa: CATSRGTSGGADTQYF

d_call: TRBD1
j_call: TRBJ1-2
clone_size: few
v_call: TRBV5-1
cdr3_nt: TGCGCCAGCAGCCGCATGCGGACAGGGGGCAAGTCCATGGACTATGGCTACACCTTC
cdr3_aa: CASSRMRTGGKSMDYGYTF

d_call: -
j_call: TRBJ1-1
clone_size: few
v_call: TRBV2
cdr3_nt: TGTGCCAGCCGGCAGAACACTGAAGCTTTCTTT
cdr3_aa: CASRQNTEAFF

d_call: -
j_call: TRBJ1-4
clone_size: once
v_call: TRBV5-1
cdr3_nt: TGCGCCAGCAGCTTGTCATCCGGCAGGCGCTTGGGTGAAAAACTGTTTTTT
cdr3_aa: CASSLSSGRRLGEKLFF

d_call: -
j_call: TRBJ1-6
clone_size: -
v_call: TRBV10-3
cdr3_nt: TGTGCCATCAAATCGGCGGAACACATCAATTCACCCCTCCACTTT
cdr3_aa: CAIKSAEHINSPLHF

d_call: -
j_call: TRBJ2-5
clone_size: -
v_call: TRBV29-1
cdr3_nt: TGCAGCGTTGAGCGCGGGGCTGGGGAGACCCAGTACTTC
cdr3_aa: CSVERGAGETQYF

d_call: TRBD1
j_call: TRBJ2-7
clone_size: -
v_call: TRBV29-1
cdr3_nt: TGCAGCGTTGTCGGGACAGGGCTTCGGGAGCAGTACTTC
cdr3_aa: CSVVGTGLREQYF

d_call: -
j_call: TRBJ1-2
clone_size: once
v_call: TRBV5-1
cdr3_nt: TGCGCCAGCAGCTTGGCGGGAGCAGATCGTGGCTACACCTTC
cdr3_aa: CASSLAGADRGYTF

d_call: -
j_call: TRBJ1-2
clone_size: -
v_call: TRBV29-1
cdr3_nt: TGCAGCGACCGCTCCGGGAATGGCTACACCTTC
cdr3_aa: CSDRSGNGYTF

d_call: TRBD2
j_call: TRBJ2-1
clone_size: -
v_call: TRBV7-2
cdr3_nt: TGTGCCAGCAGCCGGGCGGCTAGCGGGGGGTCCGTAGGGAAGCAGTTCTTC
cdr3_aa: CASSRAASGGSVGKQFF

d_call: TRBD1
j_call: TRBJ2-3
clone_size: -
v_call: TRBV29-1
cdr3_nt: TGCAGCGTCCTCAGGGGACAGGGGGCAACAGATACGCAGTATTTT
cdr3_aa: CSVLRGQGATDTQYF